The 11 T cell receptor beta chains reported below all come from one sample, sequenced in a study of PD-L1 blockade in urothelial cancer. The time point: pretreatment peripheral blood. Assay: immunoSEQ multiplex PCR; the TCRdb copy retains only in-frame clones and omits some. The sample contains more than 75,000 clones, around 84% of which appear only once. The sample consisted of PBMCs, taken around atezolizumab (anti-PD-L1) treatment. The receptors here all came from a man aged 60-69 years with urothelial cancer.

This clone is a singleton in its sample. The V call is TRBV6-5, the J call TRBJ2-2, with a tentative D call TRBD2 (6 bases). Germline loops: CDR1 MNHEY, CDR2 SVGAGI. V was clipped by 2 bases and J by 5 bases, with 9 bases between them. This CDR3 region has 14 residues. CDR3 region: CASSYARGTGELFF. The CDR3 region has the DNA TGTGCCAGCAGTTACGCCCGGGGGACCGGGGAGCTGTTTTTT.

The J gene is TRBJ2-7, the V gene TRBV5-1; 13 bases agree with TRBD2. Germline V CDR1 and CDR2: SGHRS, YFSETQ. This CDR3 region has 17 residues. J was trimmed by 7 bases and V by 0 bases; bases with no gene match: 10. Here the CDR3 reads CASSLAPGTSGKEEQYF. In DNA, the CDR3 is TGCGCCAGCAGCTTGGCCCCCGGGACTAGCGGGAAGGAGGAGCAGTACTTC.

This chain uses TRBV9 with TRBJ2-1, with D perhaps matching TRBD2 (6 bases). The CDR3 runs to 14 residues. Trimming removed 0 bases from V and 7 bases from J, with 11 bases in between. The germline V gene has CDR1 SGDLS and CDR2 YYNGEE. The CDR3 spells CASSVAGGGNEQFF. The CDR3 DNA reads as TGTGCCAGCAGCGTAGCCGGGGGTGGGAATGAGCAGTTCTTC.

The chain carries TRBV29-1 and TRBJ2-3, with TRBD2 matching over 9 bases. This CDR3 is built from 16 residues. With V trimmed by 6 bases and J by 5 bases, 15 bases remained unmatched. The germline V gene has CDR1 SQVTM and CDR2 ANQGSEA. CDR3: CSVPGGAGGSVDTQYF. The CDR3 DNA is TGCAGCGTCCCCGGCGGAGCGGGAGGATCAGTAGATACGCAGTATTTT.

The V and J genes are TRBV10-1 and TRBJ2-7; TRBD1 matches 10 bases. The length of the CDR3 is 15 residues. V was clipped by 3 bases and J by 6 bases; unmatched bases: 8. Germline V gene sequence: CDR1 WNHNN, CDR2 SYGVQD (reference sequence). CDR3 amino acids: CASSERQGAAGEQYF. The CDR3 DNA reads as TGCGCCAGCAGTGAAAGACAGGGGGCTGCGGGCGAGCAGTACTTC.

The rearrangement links TRBV5-6 to TRBJ1-1; maybe TRBD1 (5 bases). V lost 3 bases and J lost 1, with 10 bases in between. This CDR3 is built from 14 residues. CDR1 and CDR2 (germline): SGHDT, YYEEEE. This CDR3 is CASSSTDRNTEAFF. DNA for the CDR3: TGTGCCAGCAGCTCTACCGACAGGAACACTGAAGCTTTCTTT.

This sequence joins TRBV4-1 and TRBJ1-2; the match to TRBD1 covers 9 bases. The J segment lost 1 base and the V segment lost 1 base, leaving 4 bases of the junction unmatched. Germline-derived CDR1 and CDR2 are MGHRA and YSYEKL. The CDR3 is 16 residues long. The chain's CDR3 is CASSQGGTGINYGYTF. CDR3 nucleotide sequence: TGCGCCAGCAGCCAAGGGGGGACAGGGATTAACTATGGCTACACCTTC.

The V gene is TRBV5-6, the J gene TRBJ1-4, with 8 bases that match TRBD1. The germline gives CDR1 SGHDT, CDR2 YYEEEE. The V and J ends lost 3 bases and 7 bases, in that order; junction bases with no gene match: 8. The CDR3 is 15 amino acids. The CDR3 DNA reads as TGTGCCAGCAGCTCTTGGACAGGGTTGCGTGAAAAACTGTTTTTT. This sequence encodes CASSSWTGLREKLFF.

The chain recombines TRBV7-9 with TRBJ2-1, with 8 bases aligning to TRBD2. The germline V gene has CDR1 SEHNR and CDR2 FQNEAQ (reference sequence). V was pared by 4 bases and J by 3 bases, with 8 bases of the junction left unmatched. The CDR3 consists of 16 residues. The CDR3 DNA sequence: TGTGCCAGCAGCTACCGAAGCGGGAGCGTCTACAATGAGCAGTTCTTC. It yields the protein CASSYRSGSVYNEQFF. Using reference TRBV7-9 and TRBJ2-1 for the parts outside the CDR3, the full variable domain is DTGVSQNPRHKITKRGQNVTFRCDPISEHNRLYWYRQTLGQGPEFLTYFQNEAQLEKSRLLSDRFSAERPKGSFSTLEIQRTEQGDSAMYLCASSYRSGSVYNEQFFGPGTRLTVL.

The rearrangement links TRBV28 to TRBJ1-1; the match to TRBD1 covers 8 bases. Germline CDR1 MDHEN, CDR2 SYDVKM. V lost 6 bases and J lost 4; bases outside the gene matches: 10. CDR3 size: 15 residues. The CDR3 DNA sequence: TGTGCCAGCAGCCACGACAGGGGATGGGGCACTGAAGCTTTCTTT. This translates into CASSHDRGWGTEAFF.

The V gene is TRBV28, the J gene TRBJ2-1; D may be TRBD2 (5 bases). Germline V CDR1 and CDR2: MDHEN, SYDVKM. The CDR3 covers 15 residues. V was cut by 1 base and J by 6 bases, with 13 bases left in between. The CDR3 coding sequence is TGTGCCAGCAGTTTATTTAATAAGCGGAGCAATGAGCAGTTCTTC. Its translation: CASSLFNKRSNEQFF.